The 20 T cell receptor beta chains presented below share a single source sample, sequenced in a study of T cell changes during pregnancy in multiple sclerosis (dated by TCRdb to the late 2010s). To prepare the library, the immunoSEQ multiplex PCR assay was applied. The table was pulled from immuneACCESS by TCRdb, which kept in-frame rearrangements only. Such tables lose some clones; where checked, under half of the loss comes from unresolved V genes, and the rest has no known cause. The sample table contains 80,000 or so clones; only one count was recorded for around 94% of them. 0.95% to 1% of the sample is in the top ten clones. This material consisted of peripheral blood, taken in the second trimester of pregnancy. These receptors all stem from a female donor in good health, enrolled as a control in a pregnancy study.

This clone was detected only once. This chain joins TRBV19 and TRBJ2-6; D not certain. The CDR3 contains 15 residues. CDR1 is LNHDA, CDR2 SQIVND, per germline (reference sequence). Trimming removed 5 bases from V and 0 bases from J, with 8 bases in between. CDR3 sequence: CASSQQNSGANVLTF. For the CDR3, the DNA is TGTGCCAGTAGTCAACAGAACTCTGGGGCCAACGTCCTGACTTTC.

This clone was detected only once. Different DNA sequences within this sample yield the same CDR3. The rearrangement joins TRBV5-1 to TRBJ2-5; 7 nucleotides align to TRBD2. V lost 3 bases to trimming and J lost 5 bases; unmatched junction nucleotides: 4. The CDR3 has 13 amino acids. From germline, CDR1 is SGHRS and CDR2 YFSETQ. CDR3 in DNA: TGCGCCAGCAGCTCCGGGGGGACGGAGACCCAGTACTTC. It yields the protein CASSSGGTETQYF.

The chain has TRBV5-1 and TRBJ2-7; TRBD2 might be the D (5 bases). Deletions cut 4 bases from V and 6 bases from J, with 11 bases between. The germline V gene encodes CDR1 SGHRS and CDR2 YFSETQ. The CDR3 spans 12 residues. In nucleotides, the CDR3 is TGCGCCAGCAGCCCGGACTCACTCGAGCAGTACTTC. Protein sequence: CASSPDSLEQYF.

The J gene is TRBJ2-1, the V gene TRBV27; possibly TRBD1 for D (5 bases). CDR1 and CDR2 (germline): MNHEY, SMNVEV (reference sequence). This CDR3 region has 14 residues. The germline V and J ends were trimmed by 8 bases and 9 bases, with 20 bases remaining between them. The CDR3 here is CASRTGRQGGEQFF. Written as DNA, the CDR3 is TGTGCCAGCCGAACGGGCAGGCAGGGCGGTGAGCAGTTCTTC.

This clone occurred once. J is TRBJ2-1 and V is TRBV4-1, with 10 bases fitting TRBD2. This CDR3 contains 15 residues. Unmatched junction bases numbered 4, after V lost 0 bases and J lost 8 bases. Germline lookup yields CDR1 MGHRA and CDR2 YSYEKL. Here the CDR3 DNA reads TGCGCCAGCAGCCAAGAACCTAGCGGGAGCGATGAGCAGTTCTTC. Protein sequence: CASSQEPSGSDEQFF.

The gene calls are TRBV19 and TRBJ2-5; D possibly corresponds to TRBD1 (6 bases). The germline CDR1 and CDR2 sequences are LNHDA and SQIVND (reference sequence). The germline V and J ends were trimmed by 2 bases and 5 bases, with 12 bases remaining between them. The CDR3 consists of 14 residues. CDR3 sequence reads: CASSILGQRETQYF. CDR3 nucleotide sequence: TGTGCCAGTAGTATACTCGGACAGCGGGAGACCCAGTACTTC.

This sequence joins TRBV7-9 and TRBJ2-7; D is possibly TRBD2 (7 bases). Trimming cost V 5 bases and J 2 bases, with 16 bases left between them. CDR1 and CDR2 from the germline V gene are SEHNR and FQNEAQ (reference sequence). The CDR3 runs 15 residues. The CDR3 is CASSPLGGLAYEQYF. CDR3 bases: TGTGCCAGCAGCCCCCTGGGGGGGCTAGCCTACGAGCAGTACTTC.

V and J are TRBV6-1 and TRBJ2-4; possible D gene TRBD2, 7 bases. Trimming pared 6 bases from V and 5 bases from J, leaving 14 bases between. Germline loops: CDR1 MNHNS, CDR2 SASEGT. The CDR3 consists of 14 residues. The CDR3 DNA reads TGTGCCAGCAGGAGGGGGGGGTTTGAAAACATTCAGTACTTC. The encoded protein is CASRRGGFENIQYF.

The rearrangement uses TRBV29-1 and TRBJ2-5; a weak D match, TRBD2 (6 bases). Germline V gives CDR1 SQVTM, CDR2 ANQGSEA. The CDR3 totals 12 residues. V gave up 4 bases and J gave up 4 bases, with 10 bases separating them. As DNA, the CDR3 is TGCAGCGTTGGGCAGGGAGGAGAGACCCAGTACTTC. This translates into CSVGQGGETQYF.

The chain couples TRBV5-1 to TRBJ2-1, with D possibly TRBD2 on 5 matching bases. The CDR3 sequence is 16 residues long. The germline V gene has CDR1 SGHRS and CDR2 YFSETQ. The V end was cut by 0 bases, the J end by 0 bases, with 10 bases between. CDR3 coding DNA: TGCGCCAGCAGCTTGGAGCCGGGGAGCTCCTACAATGAGCAGTTCTTC. Translated: CASSLEPGSSYNEQFF.

V gene TRBV5-1 combines with J gene TRBJ2-5; 7 bases fit TRBD2. The ends lost 0 bases at V and 5 bases at J; junction bases unmatched: 10. The germline V gene has CDR1 SGHRS and CDR2 YFSETQ. The CDR3 covers 16 residues. The CDR3 DNA is TGCGCCAGCAGCTTGGGTTTGGCGGGAGAACTGGAGACCCAGTACTTC. Translated, it gives CASSLGLAGELETQYF.

The CDR3 is CASSSTPTVKLFF. The CDR3 nucleotides read TGTGCCAGCAGTTCCACCCCGACAGTGAAACTGTTTTTT. V usage is TRBV28 and J usage is TRBJ1-4; D is perhaps TRBD1 (5 bases). V was clipped by 4 bases and J by 11 bases, with 14 bases between them. The germline CDR1 and CDR2 sequences are MDHEN and SYDVKM. This CDR3 is built from 13 residues.

As for this clone: Different DNA sequences within this sample yield the same CDR3. V usage is TRBV7-9 and J usage is TRBJ2-7; 8 bases agree with TRBD2. The CDR3 spans 15 residues. The germline V gene has CDR1 SEHNR and CDR2 FQNEAQ (reference sequence). Germline trimming cut 5 bases from V and 3 bases from J; bases unmatched to any gene: 9. CDR3 region: CASSLGSGSSYEQYF. The CDR3 nucleotides read TGTGCCAGCAGCCTAGGGAGCGGGAGCAGCTACGAGCAGTACTTC.

The rearrangement joins TRBV19 to TRBJ2-1; 8 nucleotides match TRBD2. CDR3 length: 15 residues. CDR1 LNHDA and CDR2 SQIVND come from the germline V gene (reference sequence). Trimming removed 3 bases from V and 6 bases from J; junction bases left unmatched: 7. The CDR3 here is CASSIVSGVSNEQFF. The DNA of the CDR3 is TGTGCCAGTAGTATTGTTAGCGGGGTGTCCAATGAGCAGTTCTTC.

This clone was counted a single time. The chain combines TRBV18 with TRBJ1-1, with D possibly matching TRBD1 (5 bases). The germline V gene has CDR1 KGHSH and CDR2 LQKENI. With 2 bases removed from V and 3 bases from J, the gap between germline ends came to 13 bases. The length of the CDR3 is 15 residues. CDR3 sequence reads: CASSPAAGWDTEAFF. CDR3 DNA sequence: TGTGCCAGCTCACCAGCCGCAGGGTGGGACACTGAAGCTTTCTTT.

The chain employs TRBV28 and TRBJ2-3; D call uncertain. The CDR3 length is 17 residues. Trimming removed 7 bases from V and 0 bases from J, with 20 bases in between. Germline values: CDR1 MDHEN, CDR2 SYDVKM. The CDR3 spells CASTTQTRRWSTDTQYF. The CDR3 nucleotides read TGTGCCAGCACCACCCAAACGAGGCGGTGGAGCACAGATACGCAGTATTTT. Combining the CDR3 with reference TRBV28 and TRBJ2-3 gives the whole variable domain DVKVTQSSRYLVKRTGEKVFLECVQDMDHENMFWYRQDPGLGLRLIYFSYDVKMKEKGDIPEGYSVSREKKERFSLILESASTNQTSMYLCASTTQTRRWSTDTQYFGPGTRLTVL.

This clone was seen a few times. The chain combines TRBV9 with TRBJ2-5; D is unclear. The ends were cut back, 0 bases at V and 4 bases at J, with 10 bases in the middle. The CDR3 totals 14 residues. Germline V lookup: CDR1 SGDLS, CDR2 YYNGEE. For the CDR3, the DNA is TGTGCCAGCAGCGTAGGAGTTGCAGGAGAGACCCAGTACTTC. Amino acid sequence: CASSVGVAGETQYF.

This rearrangement joins TRBV7-2 to TRBJ2-3, with TRBD2 matching 7 bases. CDR3 length: 16 residues. The V segment lost 5 bases and the J segment 4 bases; nucleotides outside the gene matches: 12. CDR1 and CDR2 (germline): SGHTA, FQGNSA. In DNA, the CDR3 is TGTGCCAGCAGCCCACCGGGGGGAGGGCCGGCAGATACGCAGTATTTT. This encodes CASSPPGGGPADTQYF.

V usage is TRBV10-3 and J usage is TRBJ2-1; D gene unclear. Germline V gene data show CDR1 as ENHRY and CDR2 as SYGVKD. Trimming removed 3 bases from V and 0 bases from J, with 6 bases in between. CDR3 size: 14 residues. CDR3 sequence: CAISEVSSYNEQFF. The CDR3 DNA reads as TGTGCCATCAGTGAAGTGAGCTCCTACAATGAGCAGTTCTTC.

The chain carries TRBV5-6 and TRBJ1-1; the D is unclear. The CDR3 consists of 15 residues. V lost 2 bases, J lost 2 bases, and 13 bases lay in between. From germline, CDR1 is SGHDT and CDR2 YYEEEE. The CDR3 protein is CASSFFLESNTEAFF. The CDR3 coding sequence is TGTGCCAGCAGCTTTTTTCTAGAATCTAACACTGAAGCTTTCTTT.